These 30 T cell receptor beta chains originate from one sample sequenced in a study of cytomegalovirus exposure and HLA in healthy donors. It was with 60 Vbeta and 13 Jbeta primers that the PCR ran. Sequencing was performed with immunoSEQ multiplex PCR; in TCRdb, only in-frame clones are kept and a portion is missing. The data show 200,000 or so clones, around four fifths seen once. Sequencing input: PBMCs. These receptors were collected from a middle-aged man in good health and CMV-seronegative.

This clone was recorded only once. J is TRBJ2-5 and V is TRBV15; 13 bases fit TRBD2. After removal of 1 base from V and 7 bases from J, the junction contained 6 bases not matched to a gene. The CDR3 totals 16 residues. The V gene's germline CDR1 is LNHNV and CDR2 YYDKDF (reference sequence). The CDR3 DNA follows: TGTGCCACCAGCAGAGGACTAGCGGGAGGAGAGGGGACCCAGTACTTC. It encodes CATSRGLAGGEGTQYF.

This clone was counted between two and nine times. CDR3 coding DNA: TGTGCCACCAGCCTGGCAGGCGGGAGGGCTGGGGAGACCCAGTACTTC. As protein: CATSLAGGRAGETQYF. This sequence joins TRBV15 and TRBJ2-5, with 9 bases aligning to TRBD2. The CDR3 contains 16 residues. CDR1 and CDR2 from the germline V gene are LNHNV and YYDKDF (reference sequence). The V and J ends lost 5 bases and 5 bases, in that order; junction bases with no gene match: 12. The variable domain in full, completed from reference TRBV15 and TRBJ2-5, reads DAMVIQNPRYQVTQFGKPVTLSCSQTLNHNVMYWYQQKSSQAPKLLFHYYDKDFNNEADTPDNFQSRRPNTSFCFLDIRSPGLGDTAMYLCATSLAGGRAGETQYFGPGTRLLVL.

The V call is TRBV18, the J call TRBJ1-1, with 9 bases identical to TRBD1. The ends lost 3 bases at V and 8 bases at J; junction bases unmatched: 10. The germline gives CDR1 KGHSH, CDR2 LQKENI. CDR3 length: 15 residues. The DNA for the CDR3 is TGTGCCAGCTCACCCCCACCGGGACAGGGCGTAGAAGCTTTCTTT. Protein: CASSPPPGQGVEAFF.

The chain links TRBV28 to TRBJ1-4; perhaps TRBD1 as D (5 bases). The germline CDR1 and CDR2 sequences are MDHEN and SYDVKM. The CDR3 runs to 15 residues. The V and J ends lost 3 bases and 4 bases respectively, with 12 bases between them. The CDR3, as DNA: TGTGCCAGCAGTTTGGGAGGGGCCCTTAATGAAAAACTGTTTTTT. Protein product: CASSLGGALNEKLFF.

This chain joins TRBV19 and TRBJ1-1; D is possibly TRBD1 (5 bases). CDR1 is LNHDA, CDR2 SQIVND, per germline (reference sequence). Deletions cut 7 bases from V and 3 bases from J, with 18 bases between. The CDR3 contains 15 residues. The CDR3 bases are TGTGCCAGTACCGAGCTTAGACAGAAACACACTGAAGCTTTCTTT. Encoded protein: CASTELRQKHTEAFF.

V and J are TRBV10-2 and TRBJ1-1; D gene unclear. The V gene lost 8 bases and the J gene lost 1 base, with 8 bases spanning the gap. Germline assignment: CDR1 WSHSY and CDR2 SAAADI. The CDR3 runs to 12 residues. CDR3 DNA sequence: TGCGCCAGCGGGCACACGAACACTGAAGCTTTCTTT. The encoded protein is CASGHTNTEAFF.

V gene TRBV6-5 combines with J gene TRBJ2-1; 9 bases are shared with TRBD1. The V segment lost 1 base and the J segment 9 bases; nucleotides outside the gene matches: 7. The length of the CDR3 is 15 residues. Germline lookup yields CDR1 MNHEY and CDR2 SVGAGI. DNA of the CDR3: TGTGCCAGCAGTTACTTACAGGGGGCGCTCCCTGAGCAGTTCTTC. Residues: CASSYLQGALPEQFF.

The genes are TRBV11-2 and TRBJ2-1; TRBD2 matches at 12 bases. Germline V gene data show CDR1 as SGHAT and CDR2 as FQNNGV. V trimming: 4 bases; J trimming: 4 bases; junction bases outside the gene matches: 5. This CDR3 is 16 amino acids long. CDR3 sequence (DNA): TGTGCCAGCAGCTCAAGACTAGCGGGAGTTTACAATGAGCAGTTCTTC. It specifies CASSSRLAGVYNEQFF. The whole variable domain, filled in from reference TRBV11-2 and TRBJ2-1, reads EAGVAQSPRYKIIEKRQSVAFWCNPISGHATLYWYQQILGQGPKLLIQFQNNGVVDDSQLPKDRFSAERLKGVDSTLKIQPAKLEDSAVYLCASSSRLAGVYNEQFFGPGTRLTVL.

The chain combines TRBV19 with TRBJ1-4; 7 bases map to TRBD1. Germline loops: CDR1 LNHDA, CDR2 SQIVND (reference sequence). V dropped 9 bases and J dropped 4; count of bases not matched to a gene: 11. This CDR3 has 15 residues. The CDR3 protein is CASSQGVGVNEKLFF. Written as DNA, the CDR3 is TGTGCCAGCTCGCAGGGGGTCGGGGTTAATGAAAAACTGTTTTTT.

This chain links TRBV6-5 with TRBJ1-1; TRBD1 might be the D (6 bases). Deletions cut 6 bases from V and 0 bases from J, with 8 bases between. This CDR3 is 13 amino acids long. The germline V gene encodes CDR1 MNHEY and CDR2 SVGAGI. For the CDR3, the DNA is TGTGCCAGCAGGGGACACATGAACACTGAAGCTTTCTTT. Amino acid sequence: CASRGHMNTEAFF.

This chain joins TRBV7-3 and TRBJ1-2; D possibly corresponds to TRBD1 (5 bases). The CDR3 sequence is 17 residues long. The V gene lost 1 base and the J gene lost 5 bases, with 20 bases spanning the gap. The germline CDR1 and CDR2 sequences are SGHTA and FQGTGA. CDR3 DNA sequence: TGTGCCAGCAGCTTAATCGGGGGAAAGGACCCGGGGTATGGCTACACCTTC. Translated, it gives CASSLIGGKDPGYGYTF.

The gene calls are TRBV29-1 and TRBJ2-4; TRBD2 matches 8 bases. V trimming: 7 bases; J trimming: 0 bases; junction bases outside the gene matches: 2. From germline, CDR1 is SQVTM and CDR2 ANQGSEA. The CDR3 totals 13 residues. In DNA form, the CDR3 reads TGCAGCGCCCGGGGGGGAGCCAAAAACATTCAGTACTTC. It translates to CSARGGAKNIQYF.

About this clone itself: The sample holds other DNA sequences that translate to the same CDR3. V and J are TRBV5-1 and TRBJ2-1; 7 bases are a match to TRBD1. The CDR3 sequence is 14 residues long. V dropped 0 bases and J dropped 5; count of bases not matched to a gene: 2. Looked up from germline, CDR1 is SGHRS and CDR2 is YFSETQ. The CDR3 loop reads CASSLGDSHNEQFF. CDR3 in DNA: TGCGCCAGCAGCTTGGGGGACAGCCACAATGAGCAGTTCTTC.

The chain recombines TRBV7-3 with TRBJ2-3; 12 positions agree with TRBD2. V was pared by 4 bases and J by 5 bases, with 4 bases of the junction left unmatched. This CDR3 region has 15 residues. Germline loops: CDR1 SGHTA, CDR2 FQGTGA. The CDR3 protein is CASSSSGRAGDTQYF. CDR3 nucleotide sequence: TGTGCCAGCAGCTCTAGCGGGAGGGCTGGAGATACGCAGTATTTT.

The rearrangement uses TRBV7-9 and TRBJ1-1; the D gene is possibly TRBD1 (6 bases). The CDR3 has 14 residues. The V gene's germline CDR1 is SEHNR and CDR2 FQNEAQ (reference sequence). Trimming stripped 5 bases from V and 6 bases from J, with 16 bases between. This CDR3 reads CASSPIGQTAEAFF. The DNA for the CDR3 is TGTGCCAGCAGCCCAATCGGACAGACCGCTGAAGCTTTCTTT.

This chain links TRBV10-1 with TRBJ2-1; 11 bases match TRBD2. The CDR3 totals 15 residues. Trimming took 6 bases from V and 7 from J; bases not matched to a gene: 8. Germline V CDR1 and CDR2: WNHNN, SYGVQD (reference sequence). CDR3 DNA sequence: TGCGCCAGCAGAGAAGGGACTAGCGGTCAAAATGAGCAGTTCTTC. Translation gives CASREGTSGQNEQFF.

J is TRBJ2-3 and V is TRBV19; 13 bases match TRBD2. The CDR3 contains 16 residues. CDR1 and CDR2 from the germline V gene are LNHDA and SQIVND (reference sequence). V lost 6 bases and J lost 4; bases outside the gene matches: 7. The CDR3, as DNA: TGTGCCAGTAGGGGACTAGCGGGAAAAGTTTCAGATACGCAGTATTTT. It yields the protein CASRGLAGKVSDTQYF.

V gene TRBV5-1 combines with J gene TRBJ1-4, with TRBD1 as a possible D gene (5 bases). Germline V lookup: CDR1 SGHRS, CDR2 YFSETQ. The CDR3 runs 16 residues. V was trimmed by 4 bases and J by 0 bases, leaving 13 bases between them. CDR3 in DNA: TGCGCCAGCAGCCGGACAACCCTAGCAACTAATGAAAAACTGTTTTTT. Protein sequence: CASSRTTLATNEKLFF.

J is TRBJ2-1 and V is TRBV14, with 11 bases that match TRBD2. This CDR3 comprises 16 residues. Germline V CDR1 and CDR2: SGHDN, FVKESK. With 3 bases clipped from V and 8 bases from J, the junction kept 9 bases outside the gene matches. The CDR3 nucleotides are TGTGCCAGCAGCCATTTACTAGCGGGAGTGTCCGATGAGCAGTTCTTC. Translating gives CASSHLLAGVSDEQFF.

The V call is TRBV10-1, the J call TRBJ2-3; 8 nucleotides agree with TRBD2. There are 16 residues in the CDR3. CDR1 WNHNN and CDR2 SYGVQD come from the germline V gene (reference sequence). Germline trimming cut 4 bases from V and 4 bases from J; bases unmatched to any gene: 10. CDR3 nucleotide sequence: TGCGCCAGCAGTGGTACCGGGACTAGTCTCGCAGATACGCAGTATTTT. Residues: CASSGTGTSLADTQYF.

The chain carries TRBV4-2 and TRBJ2-2; 11 bases align to TRBD2. The V gene's germline CDR1 is LGHNA and CDR2 YNFKEQ. V lost 4 bases and J lost 3; bases outside the gene matches: 4. CDR3 size: 16 residues. The CDR3, as DNA: TGTGCCAGCAGCCCTACTAGCGGGAGTGACACCGGGGAGCTGTTTTTT. It specifies CASSPTSGSDTGELFF.

The J gene is TRBJ2-4, the V gene TRBV4-1; possible D gene TRBD1, 6 bases. Trimming shortened V by 1 base and J by 6 bases, and 22 bases separated the two germline ends. The CDR3 length is 18 residues. The germline gives CDR1 MGHRA, CDR2 YSYEKL. CDR3 sequence: CASSQVADQGTILNIQYF. The CDR3 DNA follows: TGCGCCAGCAGCCAAGTCGCGGACCAGGGGACCATTTTAAACATTCAGTACTTC.

This clone occurred once. V gene TRBV5-4 combines with J gene TRBJ2-4, with TRBD2 matching over 11 bases. Germline lookup yields CDR1 SGHNT and CDR2 YYREEE (reference sequence). Trimming removed 4 bases from V and 6 bases from J; junction bases left unmatched: 6. This CDR3 has 15 amino acids. The chain's CDR3 is CASSQGTSGTNIQYF. The CDR3, as DNA: TGTGCCAGCAGCCAAGGGACTAGCGGAACAAACATTCAGTACTTC. The variable domain in full, completed from reference TRBV5-4 and TRBJ2-4, reads ETGVTQSPTHLIKTRGQQVTLRCSSQSGHNTVSWYQQALGQGPQFIFQYYREEENGRGNFPPRFSGLQFPNYSSELNVNALELDDSALYLCASSQGTSGTNIQYFGAGTRLSVL.

Only one count was recorded for this clone. The V call is TRBV19, the J call TRBJ2-5, with TRBD1 matching over 9 bases. The CDR3 has 14 residues. The junction had 6 bases not matched to a gene; V was cut back by 5 bases and J by 5 bases. CDR1 LNHDA and CDR2 SQIVND come from the germline V gene (reference sequence). The CDR3 DNA reads TGTGCCAGTAGTCAGACAGGGGGAATTGAGACCCAGTACTTC. This codes for CASSQTGGIETQYF. Full variable domain (missing parts from reference TRBV19 and TRBJ2-5): DGGITQSPKYLFRKEGQNVTLSCEQNLNHDAMYWYRQDPGQGLRLIYYSQIVNDFQKGDIAEGYSVSREKKESFPLTVTSAQKNPTAFYLCASSQTGGIETQYFGPGTRLLVL.

The V and J genes are TRBV6-5 and TRBJ2-3; D is perhaps TRBD1 (6 bases). With 6 bases removed from V and 3 bases from J, the gap between germline ends came to 10 bases. CDR3 length: 13 amino acids. Germline V CDR1 and CDR2: MNHEY, SVGAGI. In nucleotides, the CDR3 is TGTGCCAGCAGGGGCAGGGGAACAGATACGCAGTATTTT. Its protein is CASRGRGTDTQYF.

Only one count was recorded for this clone. J is TRBJ1-5 and V is TRBV27; D gene unclear. The CDR3 covers 14 residues. From germline, CDR1 is MNHEY and CDR2 SMNVEV (reference sequence). Between the trimmed V and J ends, which lost 0 bases and 5 bases, there was a span of 8 bases. CDR3 residues: CASSLSTGDQPQHF. The CDR3 DNA follows: TGTGCCAGCAGTTTATCGACCGGGGATCAGCCCCAGCATTTT.

In DNA, the CDR3 is TGTGCCAGCAGCTTCACAGGATACAATGAGCAGTTCTTC. Its translation is CASSFTGYNEQFF. This chain links TRBV6-5 with TRBJ2-1, with a tentative D call TRBD1 (5 bases). V was trimmed by 6 bases and J by 4 bases, leaving 10 bases between them. CDR3 length equals 13 residues. In germline, CDR1 is MNHEY, CDR2 SVGAGI.

This rearrangement joins TRBV29-1 to TRBJ2-7; tentative D call: TRBD1 (5 bases). CDR3 length: 13 amino acids. CDR1 SQVTM and CDR2 ANQGSEA come from the germline V gene. Trimming shortened V by 5 bases and J by 5 bases, and 16 bases separated the two germline ends. The CDR3 DNA follows: TGCAGCGTTTTGAGGCAGGGTGGCAACGAGCAGTACTTC. Encoded protein: CSVLRQGGNEQYF.

The chain has TRBV19 and TRBJ1-2; unclear D gene. From germline, CDR1 is LNHDA and CDR2 SQIVND (reference sequence). V gave up 4 bases and J gave up 4 bases, with 7 bases separating them. The CDR3 loop spans 12 amino acids. For the CDR3, the DNA is TGTGCCAGTAGTACCCTTTCCTATGGCTACACCTTC. Its translation is CASSTLSYGYTF.

DNA for the CDR3: TGCAGCGTCCACGTCCCGGGACAGGGGAACTATGGCTACACCTTC. Its translation is CSVHVPGQGNYGYTF. This chain joins TRBV29-1 and TRBJ1-2, with 10 positions matching TRBD1. V shed 6 bases, J shed 2 bases, and the junction held 9 bases outside the gene matches. This CDR3 has 15 amino acids. Germline CDR1 SQVTM, CDR2 ANQGSEA.